Here is one T cell receptor beta chain with its context. Many counts were recorded for this clonotype. Its specific antigen is unknown. There are no base qualities to consult, and no much larger clone falls within one base. Receptor libraries were prepared by 5' RACE. The instrument was an Illumina MiSeq. TCRdb trimmed the raw reads at Q25, called clones with MiXCR and kept productive beta chains. Each entry merges the rows of one CDR3 protein and shows their most common DNA and genes. A total of some 38,000 distinct CDR3 sequences appear in this sample, about 7.4% of them only once. The ten largest account for 2.9% of the sample. The data were taken from a study of chronic HIV infection and antiretroviral therapy (dated by TCRdb to 2013 to 2016). The sample taken for sequencing was peripheral blood. The sequence derives from an adult who had HIV and had not received antiretroviral therapy, or was an uninfected healthy control (not recorded which).

In nucleotides, the sequence is TGTGCCTGGAGTGCCGGACAGGGTTGGAGGGAGCCCCAGCATTTT. It encodes CAWSAGQGWREPQHF. The rearrangement combines TRBV30 with TRBJ1-5; the central 8 bases match TRBD1. Clipping removes 1 base from V and 8 bases from J, with 10 as the unmatched junction base count. From cysteine to phenylalanine, the CDR3 is 15 amino acids long. CDR3 DNA is the only sequence kept; it has 45 bases, read in frame from the first base. CDR1 and CDR2 are read off the germline V gene (reference sequence) as GTSNPN and SVGIG. Here the CDR3 is joined to the reference TRBV30 and TRBJ1-5 genes, and the full variable domain is: SQTIHQWPATLVQPVGSPLSLECTVEGTSNPNLYWYRQAAGRGLQLLFYSVGIGQISSEVPQNLSASRPQDRQFILSSKKLLLSDSGFYLCAWSAGQGWREPQHFGDGTRLSIL.